Listed below are T cell receptor beta chains from one sample, sequenced in a study of blood T cell repertoires in COVID-19. Clones were read by immunoSEQ multiplex PCR, and TCRdb kept only the in-frame ones, dropping some. Of roughly 220,000 clones listed, 80% to 90% are singletons. Sequencing was done on a sample of PBMCs or T cells enriched from blood (not recorded which). The origin of the receptors is a woman between 50 and 59 years old with acute COVID-19. CDR3s include the opening cysteine and the closing phenylalanine or tryptophan. Some rows have no size entry. The others give once, few or many, or a class for an expanded clone.

j_call v_call clone_size cdr3_aa
TRBJ2-2 TRBV2 once CASRRGHTGELFF
TRBJ2-4 TRBV6-5 - CASSPLDRIQNIQYF
TRBJ2-7 TRBV7-9 - CASSLVAGAYEQYF
TRBJ1-2 TRBV28 - CASSPPTGLPYGYTF
TRBJ2-1 TRBV7-3 - CASSRPTSGSYNEQFF
TRBJ1-4 TRBV29-1 - CSAQAPSDRGPEKLFF
TRBJ2-3 TRBV19 - CATVRQGADTQYF
TRBJ2-1 TRBV29-1 - CSVLGSGGLNLYNEQFF
TRBJ2-1 TRBV5-1 - CASKLVSYNEQFF
TRBJ2-2 TRBV29-1 - CSAAVGRGRHTGELFF
TRBJ2-7 TRBV27 - CASSSTPDSSYEQYF
TRBJ1-2 TRBV9 - CASSVESLDRENGYTF
TRBJ2-1 TRBV13 - CASSPLDRDIHNEQFF
TRBJ2-2 TRBV7-7 once CASSLAVGATGELFF
TRBJ2-5 TRBV28 - CASSLSGGRQTQYF
TRBJ2-2 TRBV25-1 - CASSELSGVNTGELFF
TRBJ2-1 TRBV6-6 - CASSSRQGWYNEQFF
TRBJ1-6 TRBV7-6 few CASSSDRKNSPLHF
TRBJ2-3 TRBV4-3 - CASSQVLASGDTQYF
TRBJ1-2 TRBV6-5 once CASTTGGGANYGYTF
TRBJ1-2 TRBV6-5 - CASSYSLGGGYGYTF
TRBJ2-5 TRBV7-9 once CASSPLQGWSQETQYF
TRBJ2-1 TRBV5-8 - CASRLSGRDYNEQFF
TRBJ2-1 TRBV10-3 - CAISDTSGSSNEQFF
TRBJ1-6 TRBV7-8 - CASSLGSLSSYNSPLHF
TRBJ2-1 TRBV19 - CASRRDSHNEQFF
TRBJ2-3 TRBV28 - CASITGGVTTTDTQYF
TRBJ2-5 TRBV11-2 once CASSLDSGSWRATQYF
TRBJ2-4 TRBV5-8 - CASSYLRQGDLYF
TRBJ1-1 TRBV4-3 - CASSQDRAAEAFF
TRBJ2-1 TRBV6-4 - CASSPTGHEQFF
TRBJ2-2 TRBV7-6 - CASSPQSGRLSGELFF
TRBJ1-2 TRBV27 - CASRQTSFYGYTF
TRBJ1-3 TRBV14 - CASRLTGSGNTIYF
TRBJ1-2 TRBV2 - CASTVLHRSYGYTF
TRBJ2-1 TRBV27 - CASSLWTRSGYNEQFF
TRBJ1-5 TRBV18 once CASSPAPTGNQPQHF
TRBJ1-6 TRBV9 - CASSGTGALHF
TRBJ2-2 TRBV18 - CASSPRGGTNTGELFF
TRBJ2-1 TRBV7-2 once CASSLWAVYNEQFF
TRBJ1-4 TRBV5-5 - CASSLRLGGVGNEKLFF
TRBJ2-7 TRBV9 - CASSVAQEGGVEQYF
TRBJ1-1 TRBV4-2 - CASSQGARGVTEAFF
TRBJ1-5 TRBV28 - CASSLGGGGQPQHF
TRBJ1-1 TRBV11-3 - CASSFGGTEAFF
TRBJ2-2 TRBV2 - CASNPGLADTGELFF
TRBJ2-5 TRBV14 once CASSSPGTGVVTQYF
TRBJ1-1 TRBV18 - CASSPLTGQDTEAFF
TRBJ1-6 TRBV5-1 - CASSSGQVNSPLHF
TRBJ2-5 TRBV5-1 - CASSLVPVGGGETQYF
TRBJ2-2 TRBV4-2 - CASSQGPLAVTTGELFF
TRBJ1-5 TRBV28 - CASSPGQSNQPQHF
TRBJ2-1 TRBV7-3 - CASSLGSGSYNEQFF
TRBJ2-7 TRBV4-3 - CASSPSRGGHEQYF
TRBJ1-2 TRBV7-9 - CASSSGSGTGFYGYTF
TRBJ2-7 TRBV27 - CASSSRGSLYEQYF